Below are 17 T cell receptor beta chains sequenced from a single sample in a study of OX40 agonist ivuxolimab in advanced cancers. The protocol was immunoSEQ multiplex PCR, while the TCRdb copy is restricted to in-frame clones and leaves out a portion. The sample carries tens of thousands of clones, around 89% recorded once. The material was CD4+ or CD8+ T cells sorted from blood, obtained in a trial of the OX40 agonist ivuxolimab. The source of these receptors is an adult with an advanced solid tumor such as melanoma, head and neck, liver or kidney cancer.

The chain links TRBV13 to TRBJ2-3; D is unclear. The CDR3 extends over 14 amino acids. CDR1 is PRHDT and CDR2 is FYEKMQ in the germline V gene (reference sequence). The V end lost 5 bases, the J end lost 4 bases, and 13 bases lay between the germline ends. CDR3 amino acids: CASSAPRVADTQYF. The CDR3 nucleotides are TGTGCCAGCAGCGCCCCCCGGGTTGCAGATACGCAGTATTTT. Full variable domain (missing parts from reference TRBV13 and TRBJ2-3): AAGVIQSPRHLIKEKRETATLKCYPIPRHDTVYWYQQGPGQDPQFLISFYEKMQSDKGSIPDRFSAQQFSDYHSELNMSSLELGDSALYFCASSAPRVADTQYFGPGTRLTVL.

The chain carries TRBV19 and TRBJ2-3; 10 nucleotides align to TRBD2. V lost 3 bases to trimming and J lost 6 bases; unmatched junction nucleotides: 9. This CDR3 spans 16 amino acids. Germline V gene lookup returns CDR1 LNHDA and CDR2 SQIVND (reference sequence). CDR3 in DNA: TGTGCCAGTAGTATTTACGAGCGGGAGGGCCCGGATACGCAGTATTTT. Protein product: CASSIYEREGPDTQYF. Full variable domain (remainder filled in from reference TRBV19 and TRBJ2-3): DGGITQSPKYLFRKEGQNVTLSCEQNLNHDAMYWYRQDPGQGLRLIYYSQIVNDFQKGDIAEGYSVSREKKESFPLTVTSAQKNPTAFYLCASSIYEREGPDTQYFGPGTRLTVL.

The rearrangement uses TRBV2 and TRBJ1-1, with a possible D match to TRBD1 (5 bases). With 4 bases removed from V and 3 bases from J, the gap between germline ends came to 9 bases. The germline V gene encodes CDR1 SNHLY and CDR2 FYNNEI. The CDR3 totals 13 residues. CDR3 region: CASSAGRDTEAFF. DNA for the CDR3: TGTGCCAGCAGTGCAGGGAGGGACACTGAAGCTTTCTTT.

This clone came up once. The V call is TRBV6-1, the J call TRBJ2-7; a possible D gene is TRBD1 (5 bases). V gave up 3 bases and J gave up 2 bases, with 11 bases separating them. This CDR3 is built from 14 residues. Germline V gives CDR1 MNHNS, CDR2 SASEGT. CDR3 DNA sequence: TGTGCCAGCAGTGAGGGGCCGAACACCTACGAGCAGTACTTC. Translated: CASSEGPNTYEQYF.

The V gene is TRBV28, the J gene TRBJ2-7, with unresolved D. The CDR3 is 13 amino acids. The V end lost 2 bases, the J end lost 2 bases, and 7 bases lay between the germline ends. CDR1 is MDHEN, CDR2 SYDVKM, per germline. This chain's CDR3 is CASSLVAAYEQYF. CDR3 coding DNA: TGTGCCAGCAGTTTAGTGGCGGCCTACGAGCAGTACTTC.

The chain employs TRBV28 and TRBJ2-2; D tentatively reads TRBD1 or TRBD2 (5 bases each). V lost 5 bases, J lost 5 bases, and 18 bases lay in between. The CDR3 is made up of 16 amino acids. Per the germline V gene, CDR1 is MDHEN and CDR2 is SYDVKM. CDR3 region: CASSPGRVSLTGELFF. The CDR3 region has the DNA TGTGCCAGCAGTCCGGGACGTGTTTCGTTGACCGGGGAGCTGTTTTTT.

The chain recombines TRBV7-9 with TRBJ2-5; 8 nucleotides match TRBD1. V lost 1 base and J lost 11; bases outside the gene matches: 6. The CDR3 has 13 amino acids. The V gene's germline CDR1 is SEHNR and CDR2 FQNEAQ (reference sequence). The CDR3 DNA reads as TGTGCCAGCAGCTTAGACGGGACAGGTCGGCAGTACTTC. This gives the protein CASSLDGTGRQYF.

V and J are TRBV19 and TRBJ2-7; no definite D call. The CDR3 totals 11 residues. CDR1 is LNHDA and CDR2 is SQIVND in the germline V gene (reference sequence). The ends were cut back, 3 bases at V and 7 bases at J, with 7 bases in the middle. The CDR3 here is CASSIYGEQYF. The CDR3 DNA is TGTGCCAGTAGTATTTATGGTGAGCAGTACTTC.

This clone was detected once. The rearrangement joins TRBV7-2 to TRBJ2-1; possibly TRBD1 for D (6 bases). The CDR3 is made up of 13 amino acids. V was cut by 8 bases and J by 5 bases, with 13 bases left in between. The germline CDR1 and CDR2 sequences are SGHTA and FQGNSA. The chain's CDR3 is CASRQGGHNEQFF. The CDR3 region has the DNA TGTGCCAGCCGACAAGGGGGTCACAATGAGCAGTTCTTC.

The V call is TRBV19, the J call TRBJ2-5; tentative D call: TRBD1 (6 bases). The length of the CDR3 is 17 residues. Per germline, CDR1 LNHDA and CDR2 SQIVND (reference sequence). The V gene lost 3 bases and the J gene lost 1 base, with 18 bases spanning the gap. CDR3 sequence reads: CASSIQQGPLLQETQYF. CDR3 DNA: TGTGCCAGTAGTATTCAGCAGGGGCCGCTCCTCCAAGAGACCCAGTACTTC.

This rearrangement joins TRBV11-1 to TRBJ2-7; D is perhaps TRBD2 (6 bases). The CDR3 runs to 15 residues. Germline V gene data show CDR1 as SGHAT and CDR2 as FQDESV (reference sequence). V lost 1 base and J 3 bases, leaving 13 bases between the germline ends. This CDR3 is CASSLGSGTIYEQYF. CDR3 bases: TGTGCCAGCAGCTTAGGTAGCGGCACTATCTACGAGCAGTACTTC.

This clone was seen more than once but under ten times. This chain joins TRBV6-5 and TRBJ1-6; TRBD1 might be the D (5 bases). The germline CDR1 and CDR2 sequences are MNHEY and SVGAGI. The V and J ends lost 6 bases and 8 bases respectively, with 8 bases between them. The CDR3 has 12 residues. CDR3 coding DNA: TGTGCCAGCAGGTGGGGGGATTCACCCCTCCACTTT. Protein sequence: CASRWGDSPLHF.

DNA for the CDR3: TGTGCCAGCAGGCTGGGGGAGACCCAGTACTTC. As protein: CASRLGETQYF. The chain is built from TRBV6-5 and TRBJ2-5, with D hard to call. CDR1 and CDR2 (germline): MNHEY, SVGAGI. The ends were cut back, 6 bases at V and 5 bases at J, with 7 bases in the middle. The CDR3 is made up of 11 amino acids.

The count of this clone is one. The gene calls are TRBV5-1 and TRBJ2-7; 11 nucleotides match TRBD1. There are 14 residues in the CDR3. The germline V gene has CDR1 SGHRS and CDR2 YFSETQ. The V and J ends lost 3 bases and 2 bases, in that order; junction bases with no gene match: 1. DNA for the CDR3: TGCGCCAGCAGCTCGGGACAGGGGGCCTACGAGCAGTACTTC. This codes for CASSSGQGAYEQYF.

V gene TRBV28 combines with J gene TRBJ2-7, with 10 bases fitting TRBD1. The germline V gene encodes CDR1 MDHEN and CDR2 SYDVKM. With 7 bases clipped from V and 3 bases from J, the junction kept 6 bases outside the gene matches. The CDR3 is 14 amino acids. The CDR3 region is CASIPGQGFYEQYF. The CDR3 DNA follows: TGTGCCAGCATTCCGGGACAGGGGTTCTACGAGCAGTACTTC.

The chain uses TRBV19 and TRBJ1-2, with D tentatively TRBD1 (5 bases). Germline CDR1 and CDR2: LNHDA and SQIVND (reference sequence). This CDR3 has 15 residues. Trimming removed 7 bases at V and 5 bases at J, with 20 bases between. The CDR3 bases are TGTGCCAGTACCAATCCCTGGAGGGGTTCGTATGGCTACACCTTC. As protein: CASTNPWRGSYGYTF.

The J gene is TRBJ1-4, the V gene TRBV11-2; D is possibly TRBD1 (5 bases). The CDR3 is 14 amino acids. V lost 3 bases, J lost 6 bases, and 11 bases lay in between. Germline V lookup: CDR1 SGHAT, CDR2 FQNNGV. Here the CDR3 DNA reads TGTGCCAGCAGCTTCTCAGGGCGGTATGAAAAACTGTTTTTT. It codes for CASSFSGRYEKLFF.